This is a list of T cell receptor beta chains from one sample in a study of T cell changes during pregnancy in multiple sclerosis. Method: immunoSEQ multiplex PCR; TCRdb's copy keeps in-frame clones and lacks some. The sample gives about 87,000 clones, 80% to 95% of which show up once; less than 1.5% is in the top ten. This specimen consisted of peripheral blood, obtained in the third trimester of pregnancy. These receptor sequences come from a female donor in good health, enrolled as a control in a pregnancy study. Both conserved end residues are part of each CDR3. Fields, in order: clone size, J gene, D gene, V gene, CDR3 protein, CDR3 DNA. D genes are given only for firm matches. Clone size, where shown, is once, few, many, or a class for clones that have expanded.

>.|TRBJ2-1|.|TRBV5-1
CASSSSTDSNEQFF
TGCGCCAGCAGCTCATCGACAGACAGCAATGAGCAGTTCTTC
>.|TRBJ2-7|TRBD1|TRBV27
CASREGTGDFYEQYF
TGTGCCAGCAGGGAAGGGACAGGGGACTTCTACGAGCAGTACTTC
>.|TRBJ2-3|TRBD2|TRBV7-2
CASSLPSGGTDTQYF
TGTGCCAGCAGCTTACCTAGCGGGGGCACAGATACGCAGTATTTT
>.|TRBJ1-5|.|TRBV6-5
CASSSTGEPQHF
TGTGCCAGCAGTTCAACCGGGGAGCCCCAGCATTTT
>.|TRBJ2-1|TRBD2|TRBV7-6
CASSNPLREGTNEQFF
TGTGCCAGCAGCAACCCCCTGCGGGAGGGTACCAATGAGCAGTTCTTC
>.|TRBJ2-7|TRBD1|TRBV29-1
CSVEHRGAQYF
TGCAGCGTTGAACACAGGGGTGCGCAGTACTTC
>.|TRBJ2-5|TRBD2|TRBV5-1
CASSTGLAGGVETQYF
TGCGCCAGCAGCACGGGACTAGCGGGAGGCGTTGAGACCCAGTACTTC
>.|TRBJ2-1|.|TRBV2
CASTGYNEQFF
TGTGCCAGCACAGGTTACAATGAGCAGTTCTTC
>.|TRBJ2-1|TRBD2|TRBV7-9
CASSLDGSGFNEQFF
TGTGCCAGCAGCTTAGATGGTAGCGGGTTCAATGAGCAGTTCTTC
>.|TRBJ1-2|TRBD1|TRBV28
CASSLGQGGGYTF
TGTGCCAGCAGTTTGGGACAGGGTGGAGGCTACACCTTC
>few|TRBJ1-4|TRBD1|TRBV4-1
CASSQEGQGNEKLFF
TGCGCCAGCAGCCAAGAGGGACAGGGTAATGAAAAACTGTTTTTT
>once|TRBJ1-1|.|TRBV27
CASSVTGGNTEAFF
TGTGCCAGCAGTGTAACGGGAGGGAACACTGAAGCTTTCTTT
>.|TRBJ2-1|TRBD2|TRBV10-3
CAIASRGSRDEQFF
TGTGCCATCGCTTCTCGCGGGAGTAGAGATGAGCAGTTCTTC
>.|TRBJ2-1|.|TRBV5-6
CASSSGLSYNEQFF
TGTGCCAGCAGCTCAGGGCTATCCTACAATGAGCAGTTCTTC
>.|TRBJ2-1|.|TRBV28
CASSLKGHNPFF
TGTGCCAGCAGTTTAAAGGGACACAATCCGTTCTTC
>.|TRBJ2-3|.|TRBV5-1
CASSLSPQGDTQYF
TGCGCCAGCAGCTTGTCCCCGCAGGGGGATACGCAGTATTTT
>.|TRBJ2-1|TRBD2|TRBV28
CASSFLSSAGGPYNEQFF
TGTGCCAGCAGTTTTCTTAGTAGCGCGGGAGGGCCCTACAATGAGCAGTTCTTC
>.|TRBJ1-5|TRBD1|TRBV5-5
CASSLGQGVNQPQHF
TGTGCCAGCAGCTTAGGACAGGGGGTAAATCAGCCCCAGCATTTT
>once|TRBJ2-2|.|TRBV27
CASSTTSSGIVGITGELFF
TGTGCCAGCAGTACTACTAGTAGTGGGATAGTTGGGATTACCGGGGAGCTGTTTTTT
>.|TRBJ2-5|TRBD2|TRBV7-7
CASSLEGRREGETQYF
TGTGCCAGCAGCTTAGAAGGTCGCAGGGAGGGAGAGACCCAGTACTTC
>.|TRBJ2-7|.|TRBV6-5
CASTQGNEQYF
TGTGCCAGCACCCAGGGAAACGAGCAGTACTTC
>.|TRBJ1-3|.|TRBV6-5
CASSRQGLSGNTIYF
TGTGCCAGCAGTCGCCAGGGCCTCTCTGGAAACACCATATATTTT
>.|TRBJ1-2|.|TRBV29-1
CSVERQIYGYTF
TGCAGCGTTGAACGACAGATCTATGGCTACACCTTC
>.|TRBJ2-1|TRBD1|TRBV2
CASRDPGQGIDEQFF
TGTGCCAGCAGAGATCCGGGACAGGGGATAGATGAGCAGTTCTTC
>once|TRBJ2-1|.|TRBV19
CASSSGYNEQFF
TGTGCCAGTAGTTCCGGCTACAATGAGCAGTTCTTC
>.|TRBJ2-3|TRBD2|TRBV6-1
CASTLTSGRLDTQYF
TGTGCCAGCACTCTTACTAGCGGGAGATTAGATACGCAGTATTTT
>.|TRBJ2-7|.|TRBV15
CATSRAGMSSYEQYF
TGTGCCACCAGCAGAGCGGGAATGAGCTCCTACGAGCAGTACTTC
>.|TRBJ1-3|.|TRBV30
CAWSRKGLTGNTIYF
TGTGCCTGGAGTAGGAAGGGGTTAACTGGAAACACCATATATTTT
>.|TRBJ2-3|.|TRBV7-2
CASSGALVSDTQYF
TGTGCCAGCAGCGGGGCCTTAGTGTCAGATACGCAGTATTTT
>.|TRBJ1-5|TRBD1|TRBV27
CASSPPGQGLSEPQHF
TGTGCCAGCAGCCCTCCGGGACAGGGGCTATCTGAGCCCCAGCATTTT
>.|TRBJ1-4|.|TRBV7-9
CASSGLLSRNEKLFF
TGTGCCAGCAGCGGCCTCCTTTCCAGGAATGAAAAACTGTTTTTT
>.|TRBJ1-2|.|TRBV5-5
CASSFRVQYGYTF
TGTGCCAGCAGCTTCAGGGTGCAGTATGGCTACACCTTC
>.|TRBJ1-3|TRBD1|TRBV25-1
CASSVTGGNTIYF
TGTGCCAGCAGTGTGACAGGGGGAAACACCATATATTTT
>.|TRBJ2-5|.|TRBV18
CASSPKENQYF
TGTGCCAGCTCACCGAAAGAGAACCAGTACTTC
>.|TRBJ1-1|.|TRBV15
CATSRERREAGMNTEAFF
TGTGCCACCAGCAGAGAACGGAGGGAAGCAGGCATGAACACTGAAGCTTTCTTT
>.|TRBJ1-2|.|TRBV29-1
CSVREGGTF
TGCAGCGTCCGTGAGGGAGGGACCTTC
>.|TRBJ2-7|.|TRBV5-6
CASSQPIEYEQYF
TGTGCCAGCAGCCAACCCATAGAATACGAGCAGTACTTC
>.|TRBJ1-4|.|TRBV6-5
CASSYSLQEKLFF
TGTGCCAGCAGTTACTCGTTACAGGAAAAACTGTTTTTT
>.|TRBJ2-2|TRBD1|TRBV7-2
CASSPQTGVSGELFF
TGTGCCAGCAGCCCGCAGACAGGGGTCTCCGGGGAGCTGTTTTTT
>.|TRBJ2-3|.|TRBV28
CASEPGQGGPATQYF
TGTGCCAGCGAGCCAGGGCAGGGTGGGCCAGCTACGCAGTATTTT
>.|TRBJ2-2|.|TRBV30
CAYPLGAGVTGELFF
TGTGCCTACCCTCTGGGGGCAGGGGTCACCGGGGAGCTGTTTTTT
>once|TRBJ2-5|TRBD2|TRBV11-2
CASSRTSPQETQYF
TGTGCCAGCAGCCGGACTAGCCCTCAAGAGACCCAGTACTTC
>.|TRBJ2-7|TRBD2|TRBV30
CAWSGLAGGEQYF
TGTGCCTGGAGCGGACTAGCGGGAGGGGAGCAGTACTTC
>.|TRBJ2-1|TRBD2|TRBV2
CASSRVAGTTYNEQFF
TGTGCCAGCAGTCGCGTAGCGGGAACTACCTACAATGAGCAGTTCTTC
>.|TRBJ1-5|TRBD1|TRBV19
CASSLGQGLDQPQHF
TGTGCCAGTAGTCTGGGACAGGGGTTGGATCAGCCCCAGCATTTT